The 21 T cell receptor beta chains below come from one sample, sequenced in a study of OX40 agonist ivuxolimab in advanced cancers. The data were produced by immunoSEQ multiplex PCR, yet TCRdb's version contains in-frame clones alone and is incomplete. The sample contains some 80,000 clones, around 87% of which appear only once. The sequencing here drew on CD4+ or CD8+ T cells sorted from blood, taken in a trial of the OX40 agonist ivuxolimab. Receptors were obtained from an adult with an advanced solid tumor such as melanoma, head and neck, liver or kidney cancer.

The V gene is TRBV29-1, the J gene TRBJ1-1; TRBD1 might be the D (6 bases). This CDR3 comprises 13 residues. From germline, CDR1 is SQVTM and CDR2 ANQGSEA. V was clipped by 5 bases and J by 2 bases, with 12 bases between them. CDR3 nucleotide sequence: TGCAGCGTTCTCGGACAGATCAACACTGAAGCTTTCTTT. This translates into CSVLGQINTEAFF.

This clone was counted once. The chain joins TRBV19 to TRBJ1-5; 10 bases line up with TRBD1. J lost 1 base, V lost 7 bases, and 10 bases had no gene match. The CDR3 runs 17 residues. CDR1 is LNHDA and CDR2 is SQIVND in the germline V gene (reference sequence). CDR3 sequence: CASTSRQGALSNQPQHF. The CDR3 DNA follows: TGTGCCAGTACCTCGCGACAGGGGGCGCTGAGCAATCAGCCCCAGCATTTT.

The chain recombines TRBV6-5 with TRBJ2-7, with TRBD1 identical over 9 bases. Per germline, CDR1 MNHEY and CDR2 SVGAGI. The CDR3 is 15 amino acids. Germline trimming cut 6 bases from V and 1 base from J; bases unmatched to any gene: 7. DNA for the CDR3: TGTGCCAGCAGGCCTACAGGGGGCGGATCCTACGAGCAGTACTTC. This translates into CASRPTGGGSYEQYF.

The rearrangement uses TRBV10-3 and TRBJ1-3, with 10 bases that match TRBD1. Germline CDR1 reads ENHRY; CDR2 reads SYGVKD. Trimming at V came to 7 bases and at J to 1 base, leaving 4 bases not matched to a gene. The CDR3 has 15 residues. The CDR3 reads CAINDRGRSGNTIYF. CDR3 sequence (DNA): TGTGCCATCAATGACAGGGGGCGATCTGGAAACACCATATATTTT.

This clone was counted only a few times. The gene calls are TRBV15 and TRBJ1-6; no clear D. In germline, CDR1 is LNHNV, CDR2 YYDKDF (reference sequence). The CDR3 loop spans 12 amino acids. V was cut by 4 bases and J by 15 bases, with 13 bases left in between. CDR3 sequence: CATSIGLPDLHF. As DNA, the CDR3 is TGTGCCACCAGCATCGGCCTTCCAGACCTCCACTTT.

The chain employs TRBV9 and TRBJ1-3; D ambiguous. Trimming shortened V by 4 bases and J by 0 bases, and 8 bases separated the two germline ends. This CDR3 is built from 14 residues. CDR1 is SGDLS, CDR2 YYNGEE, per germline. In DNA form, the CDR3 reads TGTGCCAGCAGCCCAATTACCTCTGGAAACACCATATATTTT. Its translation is CASSPITSGNTIYF.

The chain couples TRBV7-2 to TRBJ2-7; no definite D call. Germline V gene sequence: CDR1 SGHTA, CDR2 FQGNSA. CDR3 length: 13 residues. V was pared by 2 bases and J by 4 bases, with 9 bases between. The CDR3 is CASSLSAIYEQYF. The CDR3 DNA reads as TGTGCCAGCAGCTTATCGGCTATATACGAGCAGTACTTC.

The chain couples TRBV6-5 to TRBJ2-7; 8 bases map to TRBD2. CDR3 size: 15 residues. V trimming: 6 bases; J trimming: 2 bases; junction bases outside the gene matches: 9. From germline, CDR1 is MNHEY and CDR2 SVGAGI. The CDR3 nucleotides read TGTGCCAGCAGACCAACTAGCGGCGTCACCTACGAGCAGTACTTC. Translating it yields CASRPTSGVTYEQYF.

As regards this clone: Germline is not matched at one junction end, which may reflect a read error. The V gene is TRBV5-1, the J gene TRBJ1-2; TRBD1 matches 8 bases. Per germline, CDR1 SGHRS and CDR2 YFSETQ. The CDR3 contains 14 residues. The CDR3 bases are TGTGCCAGCAGTCTTGACAGGGGATACTATGGCTACACCTTC. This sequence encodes CASSLDRGYYGYTF.

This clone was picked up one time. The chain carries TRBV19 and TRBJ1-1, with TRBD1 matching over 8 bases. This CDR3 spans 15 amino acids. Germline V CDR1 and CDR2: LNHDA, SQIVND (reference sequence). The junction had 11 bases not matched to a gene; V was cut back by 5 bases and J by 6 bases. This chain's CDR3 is CASSARDRRYSEAFF. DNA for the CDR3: TGTGCCAGTAGTGCCCGGGACAGGAGATACTCTGAAGCTTTCTTT.

CDR3 DNA: TGTGCCAGCAGTTCCCCGGCGCACCCCAATCAGCCCCAGCATTTT. Amino acid sequence: CASSSPAHPNQPQHF. The chain carries TRBV28 and TRBJ1-5; no definite D call. Between the trimmed V and J ends, which lost 4 bases and 3 bases, there was a span of 13 bases. The CDR3 consists of 15 residues. Per germline, CDR1 MDHEN and CDR2 SYDVKM.

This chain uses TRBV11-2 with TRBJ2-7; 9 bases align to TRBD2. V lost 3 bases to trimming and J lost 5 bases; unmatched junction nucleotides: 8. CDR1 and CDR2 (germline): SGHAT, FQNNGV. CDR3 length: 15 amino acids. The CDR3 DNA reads TGTGCCAGCAGCTTTAACAGCGGGGGGTATGACGAGCAGTACTTC. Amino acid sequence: CASSFNSGGYDEQYF.

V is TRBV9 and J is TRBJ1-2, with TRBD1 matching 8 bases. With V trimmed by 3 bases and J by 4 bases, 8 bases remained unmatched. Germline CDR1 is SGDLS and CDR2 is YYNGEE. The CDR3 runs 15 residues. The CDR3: CASSASGGPFYGYTF. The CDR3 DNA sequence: TGTGCCAGCAGCGCCTCAGGGGGCCCTTTCTATGGCTACACCTTC. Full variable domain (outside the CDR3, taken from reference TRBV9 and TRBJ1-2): DSGVTQTPKHLITATGQRVTLRCSPRSGDLSVYWYQQSLDQGLQFLIQYYNGEERAKGNILERFSAQQFPDLHSELNLSSLELGDSALYFCASSASGGPFYGYTFGSGTRLTVV.

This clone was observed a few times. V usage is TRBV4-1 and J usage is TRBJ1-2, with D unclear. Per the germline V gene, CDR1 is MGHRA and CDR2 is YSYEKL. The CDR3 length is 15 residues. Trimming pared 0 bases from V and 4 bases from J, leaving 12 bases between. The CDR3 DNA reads TGCGCCAGCAGCCAAGATGGGCGAGGGTTCTATGGCTACACCTTC. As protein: CASSQDGRGFYGYTF.

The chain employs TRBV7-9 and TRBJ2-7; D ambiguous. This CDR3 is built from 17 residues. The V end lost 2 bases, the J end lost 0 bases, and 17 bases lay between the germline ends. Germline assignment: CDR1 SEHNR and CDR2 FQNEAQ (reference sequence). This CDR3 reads CASSLSYECSLSYEQYF. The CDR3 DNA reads TGTGCCAGCAGCTTAAGCTATGAGTGCAGTCTCTCCTACGAGCAGTACTTC.

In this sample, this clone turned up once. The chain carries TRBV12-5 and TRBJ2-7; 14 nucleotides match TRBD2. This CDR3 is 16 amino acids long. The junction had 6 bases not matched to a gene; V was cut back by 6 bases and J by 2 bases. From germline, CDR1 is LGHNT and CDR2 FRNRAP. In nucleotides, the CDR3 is TGTGCTAGTGGCCCCCCGGGACTAGCGGGGGCCTACGAGCAGTACTTC. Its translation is CASGPPGLAGAYEQYF. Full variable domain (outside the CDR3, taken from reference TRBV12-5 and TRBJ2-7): DARVTQTPRHKVTEMGQEVTMRCQPILGHNTVFWYRQTMMQGLELLAYFRNRAPLDDSGMPKDRFSAEMPDATLATLKIQPSEPRDSAVYFCASGPPGLAGAYEQYFGPGTRLTVT.

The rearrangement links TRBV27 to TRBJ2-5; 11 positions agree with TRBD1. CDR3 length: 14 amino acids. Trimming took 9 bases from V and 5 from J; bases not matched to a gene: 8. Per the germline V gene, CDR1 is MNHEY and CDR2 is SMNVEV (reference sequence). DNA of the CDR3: TGTGCCAGTAGAGGACAGGGGGCAGGGGAGACCCAGTACTTC. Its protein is CASRGQGAGETQYF.

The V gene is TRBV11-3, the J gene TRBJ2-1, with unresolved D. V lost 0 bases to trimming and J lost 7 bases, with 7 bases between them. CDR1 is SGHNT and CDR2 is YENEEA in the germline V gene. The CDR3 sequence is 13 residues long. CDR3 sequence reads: CASSLEAGNEQFF. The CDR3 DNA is TGTGCCAGCAGCTTAGAGGCAGGTAATGAGCAGTTCTTC.

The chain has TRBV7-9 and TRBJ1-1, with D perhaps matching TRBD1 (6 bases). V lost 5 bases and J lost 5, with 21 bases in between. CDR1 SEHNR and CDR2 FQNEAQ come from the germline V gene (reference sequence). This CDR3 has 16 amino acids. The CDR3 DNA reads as TGTGCCAGCAGCGAGTTCGGGGGGCGCTTCAAAACTGAAGCTTTCTTT. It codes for CASSEFGGRFKTEAFF. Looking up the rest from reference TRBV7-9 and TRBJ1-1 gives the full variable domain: DTGVSQNPRHKITKRGQNVTFRCDPISEHNRLYWYRQTLGQGPEFLTYFQNEAQLEKSRLLSDRFSAERPKGSFSTLEIQRTEQGDSAMYLCASSEFGGRFKTEAFFGQGTRLTVV.

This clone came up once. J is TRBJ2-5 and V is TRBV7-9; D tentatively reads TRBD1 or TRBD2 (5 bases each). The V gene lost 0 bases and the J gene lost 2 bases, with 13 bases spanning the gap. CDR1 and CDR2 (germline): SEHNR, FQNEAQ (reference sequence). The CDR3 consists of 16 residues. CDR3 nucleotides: TGTGCCAGCAGCTTAGCGGCCGGGACCTTACAAGAGACCCAGTACTTC. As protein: CASSLAAGTLQETQYF.

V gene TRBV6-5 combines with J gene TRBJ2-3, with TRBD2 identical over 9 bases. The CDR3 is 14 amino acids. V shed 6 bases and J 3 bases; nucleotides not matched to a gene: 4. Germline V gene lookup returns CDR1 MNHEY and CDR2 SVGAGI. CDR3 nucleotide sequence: TGTGCCAGCAGACTTGGACTAGCGACAGATACGCAGTATTTT. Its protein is CASRLGLATDTQYF.